These T cell receptor beta chains were read from a single sample in a study of cytomegalovirus exposure and HLA in healthy donors. Only in-frame clones appear in the TCRdb table, and some are missing; sequencing was by immunoSEQ multiplex PCR. The sample consists of around 110,000 clones, over 60% of them appearing once. Sequenced material: PBMCs. The receptors here all came from a man aged 30-40 years in good health and CMV-seropositive. The CDR3 runs from the conserved cysteine through the conserved F or W. Fields, in order: D gene, V gene, J gene, clone size, CDR3 DNA, CDR3 protein. The D gene is left open where the match is weak. The size entry is marked missing in some rows and otherwise reads once, few, many or a size class.

TRBD2	TRBV7-8	TRBJ2-1	.	TGTGCCAGCAGCCCTAAAATGCTCTCTAGCGGGGCCCCCGGTGAGCAGTTCTTC	CASSPKMLSSGAPGEQFF
TRBD1	TRBV2	TRBJ2-7	.	TGTGCCAGCAGTAGGGACAGGGAAGGTCACGAGCAGTACTTC	CASSRDREGHEQYF
TRBD1	TRBV5-6	TRBJ2-7	.	TGTGCCAGCAGCTTACCGGGACAGGGGAGATCCTACGAGCAGTACTTC	CASSLPGQGRSYEQYF
TRBD1	TRBV29-1	TRBJ1-1	few	TGCAGCGTGGGGGGACAGGGGACGCACACTGAAGCTTTCTTT	CSVGGQGTHTEAFF
TRBD1	TRBV30	TRBJ1-6	.	TGTGCCTGGAGTGTAGGGGGACAGGGCTCATCACCCCTCCACTTT	CAWSVGGQGSSPLHF
.	TRBV7-9	TRBJ2-7	.	TGTGCCAGCAGCCCCCCGGGTTCGGGAGACTCCTACGAGCAGTACTTC	CASSPPGSGDSYEQYF
.	TRBV11-2	TRBJ2-7	.	TGTGCCAGCAGCTTAACGGGGGATGGATCCTACGAGCAGTACTTC	CASSLTGDGSYEQYF
TRBD1	TRBV28	TRBJ1-2	few	TGTGCCAGCAGTTTCCCGAACGACAGGGTCGGCTATGGCTACACCTTC	CASSFPNDRVGYGYTF
.	TRBV10-3	TRBJ1-2	.	TGTGCCATCAGACGGGGATCGGTTGGCTACACCTTC	CAIRRGSVGYTF
.	TRBV28	TRBJ2-7	.	TGTGCCAGCAGGCGGGACTCCAGCTCCTACGAGCAGTACTTC	CASRRDSSSYEQYF
TRBD1	TRBV5-1	TRBJ1-1	.	TGCGCCAGCAGCTTGGCGGCAGGGGGCCGTGGCACTGAAGCTTTCTTT	CASSLAAGGRGTEAFF
TRBD2	TRBV2	TRBJ2-5	.	TGTGCCAGCACCAAAGGACTAGCGGTTCAAGAGACCCAGTACTTC	CASTKGLAVQETQYF
.	TRBV5-1	TRBJ1-1	once	TGCGCCAGCAGCTCCAACAGGCTGCGTGAAGCTTTCTTT	CASSSNRLREAFF
TRBD1	TRBV5-6	TRBJ2-7	once	TGTGCCAGCAGCTTGGCCGGGACAGGGGCCCCCTACGAGCAGTACTTC	CASSLAGTGAPYEQYF
.	TRBV28	TRBJ1-1	.	TGTGCCAGCAGTCCCCCCCCTCCGACAGTTGAAGCTTTCTTT	CASSPPPPTVEAFF
.	TRBV9	TRBJ2-7	.	TGTGCCAGCAGCGTAGTCGGAGGGAGCTCCTACGAGCAGTACTTC	CASSVVGGSSYEQYF
.	TRBV19	TRBJ1-2	.	TGTGCCAGTAGGGGAATTCTCGACAGAATAGACTATGGCTACACCTTC	CASRGILDRIDYGYTF
TRBD1	TRBV30	TRBJ1-1	medium-sized	TGTGCCTGGAAAAGGGGGACAGGGCCAGAAAAGGCAGAAGCTTTCTTT	CAWKRGTGPEKAEAFF
TRBD2	TRBV10-3	TRBJ2-5	once	TGTGCCATCAGTGTAGCGGGGGGCCAAGAGACCCAGTACTTC	CAISVAGGQETQYF
.	TRBV13	TRBJ1-1	.	TGTGCCAGCAGCTTAGCAGGGAGGACAACTGAAGCTTTCTTT	CASSLAGRTTEAFF
.	TRBV2	TRBJ1-3	.	TGTGCCAGCAGCAGGCTCTCTGGAAACACCATATATTTT	CASSRLSGNTIYF
.	TRBV5-6	TRBJ2-2	.	TGTGCCAGCAGCCGGGGGTTAAACACCGGGGAGCTGTTTTTT	CASSRGLNTGELFF
TRBD1	TRBV11-2	TRBJ1-1	.	TGTGCCAGCAGCTTAGAACAGGGGGGTACTGAAGCTTTCTTT	CASSLEQGGTEAFF
TRBD1	TRBV7-9	TRBJ2-7	.	TGTGCCAGCAGAAAGACAGGGGGGTCCTACGAGCAGTACTTC	CASRKTGGSYEQYF
.	TRBV7-9	TRBJ1-6	.	TGTTCCATCGGCCGGGACTCAGCCGACCTCCACTTT	CSIGRDSADLHF
.	TRBV9	TRBJ2-7	.	TGTGCCAGCAGCGTAGGGGGGGTCGACGGAAGCTACGAGCAGTACTTC	CASSVGGVDGSYEQYF
.	TRBV5-1	TRBJ1-1	.	TGCGCCAGCAGCGTGGGCGGGGGCACATGGAACACTGAAGCTTTCTTT	CASSVGGGTWNTEAFF
.	TRBV4-2	TRBJ2-2	.	TGTGCCAGCAGCCAGTACAAACTCGCAGGGCCAGGGGAGCTGTTTTTT	CASSQYKLAGPGELFF
TRBD1	TRBV14	TRBJ2-7	.	TGTGCCAGCAGCCGGCGACAGGGTTACAGCTCCTACGAGCAGTACTTC	CASSRRQGYSSYEQYF
.	TRBV2	TRBJ2-7	.	TGTGCCAGCTACAGGGATTCCTACGAGCAGTACTTC	CASYRDSYEQYF
TRBD2	TRBV7-9	TRBJ2-3	.	TGTGCCAGCAGCTGGGGACTAGCGGGGGGCGGCACAGATACGCAGTATTTT	CASSWGLAGGGTDTQYF
.	TRBV28	TRBJ1-5	.	TGTGCCAGCAGCGCCCCGGGGGGCTTCAATCAGCCCCAGCATTTT	CASSAPGGFNQPQHF
TRBD1	TRBV6-5	TRBJ2-5	few	TGTGCCAGCAGTTACTCCGGGACAGGGGGCGAGACCCAGTACTTC	CASSYSGTGGETQYF
TRBD2	TRBV7-2	TRBJ2-3	.	TGTGCCAGCAGCTTAGCCTCTCTAGCGGGGGGCAGCACAGATACGCAGTATTTT	CASSLASLAGGSTDTQYF
TRBD1	TRBV6-6	TRBJ1-2	few	TGTGCCAGCAGCACCTATTCTTGGACAGGGAACTATGGCTACACCTTC	CASSTYSWTGNYGYTF
.	TRBV7-9	TRBJ1-2	.	TGTGCCAGCGCGAGGGGAGGTTACGGCTACACCTTC	CASARGGYGYTF
.	TRBV10-2	TRBJ1-2	.	TGCGCCAGCGTACAGGGTCGCGGCTACACCTTC	CASVQGRGYTF
TRBD2	TRBV5-4	TRBJ2-3	.	TGTGCCAGCAGCCGCGGGGGGGCGGGCACAGATACGCAGTATTTT	CASSRGGAGTDTQYF
.	TRBV4-3	TRBJ1-4	once	TGCGCCAGCAGCCAAGGATCAGCGGGAGGTGAAAAACTGTTTTTT	CASSQGSAGGEKLFF
.	TRBV5-1	TRBJ2-1	.	TGCGCCAGCAGCTTGGGACCGCAGGGCTCGAATGAGCAGTTCTTC	CASSLGPQGSNEQFF
TRBD1	TRBV10-3	TRBJ1-1	.	TGTGCCTCCAGTGCCCCGAACAGGGGGATAACTGAAGCTTTCTTT	CASSAPNRGITEAFF
TRBD1	TRBV11-2	TRBJ2-4	.	TGTGCCAGCAGCTCCACGGGACAGGGGATGAGCATTCAGTACTTC	CASSSTGQGMSIQYF